A single sample is the source of the 6 T cell receptor beta chains below, sequenced in a study of early T cells in non-severe SARS-CoV-2 infection. TCRdb analysed the 5' RACE reads with MiXCR anew, one entry per CDR3 protein. In the table there are approximately 46,000 distinct CDR3 sequences, about 9.3% of which are singletons. The specimen was whole blood. The receptors here all came from an adult who was a healthcare worker with PCR-confirmed SARS-CoV-2 infection or an uninfected control (not recorded which).

This clonotype has ten or more counts. The V call is TRBV29-1, the J call TRBJ2-1, with 7 bases identical to TRBD2. This CDR3 region has 15 residues. The V and J ends lost 3 bases and 7 bases, in that order; junction bases with no gene match: 12. Germline CDR1 is SQVTM and CDR2 is ANQGSEA. This CDR3 reads CSVDRGLGAGNEQFF. CDR3 sequence (DNA): TGCAGCGTTGATCGAGGACTAGGGGCAGGGAATGAGCAGTTCTTC.

In its sample, this clonotype was seen many times. V gene TRBV20-1 combines with J gene TRBJ2-1, with TRBD2 matching 10 bases. CDR3 length equals 15 residues. V was clipped by 0 bases and J by 4 bases; unmatched bases: 3. Germline CDR1 is DFQATT and CDR2 is SNEGSKA (reference sequence). CDR3 in DNA: TGCAGTGCTAGAGAACTAGCGGGAAGATACAATGAGCAGTTCTTC. Translating gives CSARELAGRYNEQFF.

The gene calls are TRBV20-1 and TRBJ1-6; unclear D gene. Germline values: CDR1 DFQATT, CDR2 SNEGSKA (reference sequence). V was clipped by 5 bases and J by 6 bases, with 11 bases between them. This CDR3 comprises 13 residues. DNA for the CDR3: TGCAGTGCTCGAAAGGTTTCTAATTCACCCCTCCACTTT. Translating gives CSARKVSNSPLHF.

This clonotype was seen more than once but under ten times. The V and J genes are TRBV7-2 and TRBJ1-2; D is possibly TRBD1 (5 bases). Trimming stripped 5 bases from V and 8 bases from J, with 18 bases between. Looked up from germline, CDR1 is SGHTA and CDR2 is FQGNSA. The CDR3 spans 14 residues. The CDR3 is CASSPTGTLSGYTF. The DNA for the CDR3 is TGTGCCAGCAGCCCGACGGGGACCCTATCAGGCTACACCTTC.

Many counts were recorded for this clonotype. J is TRBJ2-1 and V is TRBV3-2; TRBD2, the D gene given by the table, was not confirmed from the DNA. TRBV3-2 is a listed pseudogene. This CDR3 spans 16 amino acids. The CDR3, as DNA: TGTGCCAGCAGCCAAGAAGATAGCGGGCTATACAATGAGCAGTTCTTC. It yields the protein CASSQEDSGLYNEQFF.

This clonotype was recorded a few times. This rearrangement joins TRBV28 to TRBJ2-7; D remains ambiguous. The CDR3 extends over 10 amino acids. The V end was cut by 5 bases, the J end by 8 bases, with 7 bases between. The germline V gene encodes CDR1 MDHEN and CDR2 SYDVKM. The CDR3 reads CASSASKQYF. CDR3 bases: TGTGCCAGCAGTGCCAGTAAGCAGTACTTC. The complete variable domain, with remaining parts taken from reference TRBV28 and TRBJ2-7, reads DVKVTQSSRYLVKRTGEKVFLECVQDMDHENMFWYRQDPGLGLRLIYFSYDVKMKEKGDIPEGYSVSREKKERFSLILESASTNQTSMYLCASSASKQYFGPGTRLTVT.